The clone carrying this T cell receptor beta chain is classed as medium-sized. The time point is: sample taken at primary tumor resection. No cells were sorted before sequencing. The whole RNA sequenced was extracted from tumor, nontumor lung or frozen PBMC. There were roughly 78 donors, all of them untreated patients with early-stage non-small cell lung cancer. This entry belongs to a study of spatial heterogeneity in lung cancer. A distinct unique molecular identifier was carried by each TCR cDNA molecule. TCRdb passed the 5' RACE reads through MiXCR, listing each CDR3 protein once. The sample carries about 5,700 distinct CDR3 sequences, under 15% recorded once. The CDR3 covers 15 residues. Germline values: CDR1 SEHNR, CDR2 FQNEAQ (reference sequence). V lost 8 bases and J 2 bases, leaving 17 bases between the germline ends.

The chain uses TRBV7-9 and TRBJ2-3; D might be TRBD2 (6 bases). The origin of this receptor is a male donor with early-stage non-small cell lung cancer. Specimen: normal lung tissue next to the tumor, collected at surgery. This CDR3 reads CASPPRDFLTDTQYF. The DNA for the CDR3 is TGTGCCAGCCCCCCCAGGGACTTTCTCACAGATACGCAGTATTTT.